A selection of T cell receptor beta chains follows, all from one sample in a study of chemoradiotherapy in HPV16-positive cancers. The data were produced by immunoSEQ multiplex PCR, yet TCRdb's version contains in-frame clones alone and is incomplete. The sample comprises some 29,000 clones, about 93% of which are singletons, and 18% rests with the top ten. The sequences come from blood, collected from a patient who underwent chemoradiotherapy. These receptors all stem from a human donor with HPV-associated anogenital cancer. Each CDR3 is given with its conserved first and last residue. The order of the fields is J gene, V gene, CDR3 protein.

J gene: TRBJ1-1
V gene: TRBV11-2
CDR3 protein: CASSPGWNTEAFF

J gene: TRBJ2-3
V gene: TRBV7-3
CDR3 protein: CASSLRPSGRGASTDTQYF

J gene: TRBJ1-1
V gene: TRBV19
CDR3 protein: CASTKQGANTEAFF

J gene: TRBJ2-3
V gene: TRBV5-4
CDR3 protein: CASSLTAASTDTQYF

J gene: TRBJ1-2
V gene: TRBV6-5
CDR3 protein: CASRRGDLYTF

J gene: TRBJ2-1
V gene: TRBV29-1
CDR3 protein: CSVKPGLQTMVEQFF

J gene: TRBJ1-5
V gene: TRBV4-3
CDR3 protein: CASSEGTGNNQPQHF

J gene: TRBJ2-1
V gene: TRBV5-6
CDR3 protein: CASSLGLAYNEQFF

J gene: TRBJ2-3
V gene: TRBV6-5
CDR3 protein: CASSSDSTDTQYF

J gene: TRBJ1-3
V gene: TRBV9
CDR3 protein: CASSRTGVPGNTIYF

J gene: TRBJ1-1
V gene: TRBV25-1
CDR3 protein: CASSPRGKGTTEAFF

J gene: TRBJ2-1
V gene: TRBV5-6
CDR3 protein: CASSPPGGNYNEQFF

J gene: TRBJ1-5
V gene: TRBV7-2
CDR3 protein: CASSPHDSNQPQHF

J gene: TRBJ1-6
V gene: TRBV7-6
CDR3 protein: CASSRGSSPLHF

J gene: TRBJ1-5
V gene: TRBV7-2
CDR3 protein: CASSPNLDQPQHF

J gene: TRBJ2-3
V gene: TRBV7-3
CDR3 protein: CASTRLAGADTQYF

J gene: TRBJ1-6
V gene: TRBV27
CDR3 protein: CASSQWRNSPLHF

J gene: TRBJ2-7
V gene: TRBV4-1
CDR3 protein: CASSHSQQGADEQYF

J gene: TRBJ1-2
V gene: TRBV5-6
CDR3 protein: CASSLVGANYGYTF

J gene: TRBJ1-4
V gene: TRBV4-3
CDR3 protein: CASSQGERTTNEKLFF

J gene: TRBJ2-7
V gene: TRBV2
CDR3 protein: CASSMRGYEQYF

J gene: TRBJ2-1
V gene: TRBV18
CDR3 protein: CASSPGDRSSSYNEQFF

J gene: TRBJ2-7
V gene: TRBV7-9
CDR3 protein: CASSLGVGEQYF

J gene: TRBJ1-4
V gene: TRBV20-1
CDR3 protein: CSARFGEKLFF

J gene: TRBJ2-2
V gene: TRBV7-2
CDR3 protein: CASSLDRLATGELFF

J gene: TRBJ1-4
V gene: TRBV14
CDR3 protein: CASSNTRSRRGEKLFF

J gene: TRBJ1-1
V gene: TRBV7-8
CDR3 protein: CASSSGDRVMNTEAFF

J gene: TRBJ2-1
V gene: TRBV4-3
CDR3 protein: CASSQEGSGSYNEQFF

J gene: TRBJ2-7
V gene: TRBV29-1
CDR3 protein: CSTDDRFGQYF

J gene: TRBJ2-4
V gene: TRBV5-6
CDR3 protein: CASSLANVGGPFSKNIQYF

J gene: TRBJ1-6
V gene: TRBV10-2
CDR3 protein: CASLTGDSPLHF

J gene: TRBJ1-1
V gene: TRBV11-2
CDR3 protein: CASRRSGRENEAFF

J gene: TRBJ1-5
V gene: TRBV7-8
CDR3 protein: CASSFNQGSAQHF

J gene: TRBJ2-7
V gene: TRBV5-1
CDR3 protein: CASSSLVDRYEQYF

J gene: TRBJ1-1
V gene: TRBV19
CDR3 protein: CASSWSGGLNTEAFF

J gene: TRBJ2-3
V gene: TRBV4-1
CDR3 protein: CASSRPGGRVTDTQYF

J gene: TRBJ1-2
V gene: TRBV7-2
CDR3 protein: CASSLDGRQGLYGYTF

J gene: TRBJ1-5
V gene: TRBV7-8
CDR3 protein: CASSLRTGMGNQPQHF

J gene: TRBJ2-7
V gene: TRBV5-8
CDR3 protein: CASSTDISYEQYF

J gene: TRBJ2-7
V gene: TRBV5-1
CDR3 protein: CASSPEGLYEQYF

J gene: TRBJ1-4
V gene: TRBV7-2
CDR3 protein: CASTRDRGEKLFF

J gene: TRBJ2-2
V gene: TRBV12-5
CDR3 protein: CASGFRWSGSGELFF

J gene: TRBJ1-5
V gene: TRBV6-5
CDR3 protein: CASTPGGRQPQHF